This T cell receptor beta chain was identified during a study of blood T cell repertoires in COVID-19. Repertoires were generated with immunoSEQ multiplex PCR, while TCRdb's copy carries only in-frame clones and drops some. The sample contains more than 300,000 clones, approximately 88% of which appear only once. Seattle cases were enrolled at active infection and followed longitudinally. The source material was peripheral blood. The source is a woman under 40 with COVID-19, enrolled during active disease.

The CDR3, as DNA: TGTGCCAGCAGTTTACCAGGTAGCATTCAGTACTTC. Its translation: CASSLPGSIQYF. The chain combines TRBV28 with TRBJ2-4; D not certain. The V and J ends lost 2 bases and 9 bases respectively, with 8 bases between them. There are 12 residues in the CDR3. Germline V lookup: CDR1 MDHEN, CDR2 SYDVKM.